These 29 T cell receptor beta chains were sequenced from one sample in a study of molecular identifiers for immune sequencing clone quantification. One entry per CDR3 protein results from TCRdb running MiXCR on the PCR reads. The sample has about 68,000 distinct CDR3 sequences, roughly 20% seen once. Input material: naive CD8+ T cells from blood, with Jurkat cell RNA spiked in. Subset meaning: FACS-sorted CD8+CD4-CCR7+CD45RA+ naive T cells. The receptors stem from a human donor in good health. Some libraries in this study had Jurkat cell RNA spiked in.

Points on this clonotype: Possible read error: a much larger clone is one base away. The chain joins TRBV6-6 to TRBJ2-7, with 10 bases lining up with TRBD1. Trimming at V came to 6 bases and at J to 5 bases, leaving 7 bases not matched to a gene. This CDR3 contains 14 residues. Looked up from germline, CDR1 is MNHNY and CDR2 is SVGAGI (reference sequence). The CDR3 coding sequence is TGTGCCAGCAGCGTAGGACAGGGGGTTCACGAGCAGTACTTC. Translation gives CASSVGQGVHEQYF.

Concerning this clonotype itself: This may come from a read error, since a much larger clone is one base off. The rearrangement joins TRBV5-1 to TRBJ1-3; D is perhaps TRBD1 (5 bases). The ends were cut back, 1 base at V and 4 bases at J, with 9 bases in the middle. The CDR3 runs 14 residues. Germline assignment: CDR1 SGHRS and CDR2 YFSETQ. The chain's CDR3 is CASSLTGCGNTIYF. CDR3 coding DNA: TGCGCCAGCAGCTTGACAGGTTGCGGAAACACCATATATTTT.

As concerns this clonotype: The CDR3 ends on some other residue instead of the conserved phenylalanine or tryptophan, so this is likely a read error. The V gene is TRBV29-1, the J gene TRBJ1-2; maybe TRBD1 (5 bases). The V end lost 2 bases, the J end lost 3 bases, and 7 bases lay between the germline ends. Germline V CDR1 and CDR2: SQVTM, ANQGSEA. This CDR3 has 12 amino acids. The CDR3 sequence is CSVETQDYGYTL. DNA of the CDR3: TGCAGCGTTGAAACACAGGACTATGGCTACACCCTC.

Many counts were recorded for this clonotype. The CDR3 protein is CASSQTLAGSPGDTQYF. CDR3 coding DNA: TGTGCCAGCAGCCAAACCCTAGCGGGATCGCCGGGGGATACGCAGTATTTT. The chain joins TRBV3-1 to TRBJ2-3; 9 positions agree with TRBD2. CDR3 length: 17 amino acids. Losses at the gene ends were 2 bases for V and 6 bases for J; bases not matched to a gene: 12. CDR1 is LGHDT, CDR2 YNNKEL, per germline (reference sequence).

The table lists this clonotype with many counts. V gene TRBV4-3 combines with J gene TRBJ2-7; 7 nucleotides match TRBD2. Unmatched junction bases numbered 9, after V lost 4 bases and J lost 3 bases. The CDR3 is made up of 15 amino acids. Germline CDR1 and CDR2: LGHNA and YSLEER. The CDR3 here is CASSPSFAGVYEQYF. The CDR3 coding sequence is TGCGCCAGCAGCCCCAGTTTTGCGGGAGTCTACGAGCAGTACTTC.

V and J are TRBV7-6 and TRBJ2-1, with 8 bases that match TRBD2. Germline V gene data show CDR1 as SGHVS and CDR2 as FNYEAQ. There are 16 residues in the CDR3. The junction had 8 bases not matched to a gene; V was cut back by 5 bases and J by 2 bases. The CDR3 bases are TGTGCCAGCAGCCTTATGGCGGGAGGTACCTACAATGAGCAGTTCTTC. Encoded protein: CASSLMAGGTYNEQFF.

This clonotype was seen repeatedly, ten times or more. This sequence joins TRBV7-9 and TRBJ2-1; TRBD2 might be the D (6 bases). In germline, CDR1 is SEHNR, CDR2 FQNEAQ (reference sequence). V was trimmed by 3 bases and J by 8 bases, leaving 11 bases between them. The CDR3 extends over 13 amino acids. CDR3: CASSLTSSYEQFF. The DNA of the CDR3 is TGTGCCAGCAGCTTGACTAGTTCGTATGAGCAGTTCTTC.

Many counts were recorded for this clonotype. This chain links TRBV5-4 with TRBJ2-3; possibly TRBD1 for D (6 bases). Germline V lookup: CDR1 SGHNT, CDR2 YYREEE (reference sequence). The germline V and J ends were trimmed by 2 bases and 6 bases, with 10 bases remaining between them. The CDR3 contains 13 residues. The CDR3, as DNA: TGTGCCAGCAGCTTTGCAGGGGCCGATACGCAGTATTTT. It codes for CASSFAGADTQYF.

This clonotype was counted a single time. A much larger clone is a single base away; this may be a read error. This chain connects TRBV28 to TRBJ2-5; the match to TRBD1 covers 9 bases. This CDR3 is 17 amino acids long. CDR1 is MDHEN and CDR2 is SYDVKM in the germline V gene. The CDR3 loop reads CASSPSGDRVIQETQHF. Here the CDR3 DNA reads TGTGCCAGCAGTCCCTCGGGGGACAGGGTCATCCAAGAGACCCAGCACTTC.

This clonotype has only a few counts. The chain recombines TRBV6-5 with TRBJ2-7, with 9 positions matching TRBD1. With V trimmed by 0 bases and J by 5 bases, 2 bases remained unmatched. The CDR3 is 14 residues long. Germline loops: CDR1 MNHEY, CDR2 SVGAGI. CDR3 loop: CASSYSTGGDEQYF. The CDR3 DNA reads TGTGCCAGCAGTTACTCTACAGGGGGCGACGAGCAGTACTTC.

This clonotype was detected once. A read error may explain this, as a much larger clone is one base away. The genes are TRBV10-3 and TRBJ2-1, with 7 bases aligning to TRBD2. The CDR3 runs to 16 residues. Germline CDR1 reads ENHRY; CDR2 reads SYGVKD. V was pared by 3 bases and J by 8 bases, with 13 bases of the junction left unmatched. The CDR3 DNA reads TGTGCCATCAGTGAAAATGGCGGGGGTTCTTCGGATGAGCAGTTCTTC. Encoded protein: CAISENGGGSSDEQFF.

This clonotype was observed at least ten times. This chain joins TRBV19 and TRBJ2-7, with D perhaps TRBD1 (6 bases). Trimming removed 2 bases from V and 2 bases from J, with 7 bases in between. In germline, CDR1 is LNHDA, CDR2 SQIVND (reference sequence). The CDR3 runs to 13 residues. DNA of the CDR3: TGTGCCAGTAGTATAAAGGGGGCCTACGAGCAGTACTTC. It encodes CASSIKGAYEQYF.

Comments on this clonotype: An end of the junction does not agree with germline; a read error may underlie this. The J gene is TRBJ2-1, the V gene TRBV18, with a possible D match to TRBD1 (5 bases). Germline V gives CDR1 KGHSH, CDR2 LQKENI. This CDR3 contains 14 residues. The CDR3 DNA reads as TGTGCCAGCCCATCCGACAGCACCTACGATGAGCAGTTCTTC. Protein: CASPSDSTYDEQFF. The full variable domain, with the rest looked up from reference TRBV18 and TRBJ2-1, is NAGVMQNPRHLVRRRGQEARLRCSPMKGHSHVYWYRQLPEEGLKFMVYLQKENIIDESGMPKERFSAEFPKEGPSILRIQQVVRGDSAAYFCASPSDSTYDEQFFGPGTRLTVL.

In its sample, this clonotype was seen many times. This rearrangement joins TRBV5-1 to TRBJ1-2; D uncertain. Germline V gene lookup returns CDR1 SGHRS and CDR2 YFSETQ. The CDR3 is 13 amino acids. The V gene lost 0 bases and the J gene lost 10 bases, with 13 bases spanning the gap. The CDR3 DNA follows: TGCGCCAGCAGCTTGGTTCACTCCATTGACTACACCTTC. Protein: CASSLVHSIDYTF.

Details on this clonotype: This clone may be a read error of a much larger clone one base away. The chain uses TRBV10-3 and TRBJ2-7, with a possible D match to TRBD1 (5 bases). From germline, CDR1 is ENHRY and CDR2 SYGVKD. The CDR3 consists of 15 residues. V lost 4 bases and J lost 2, with 15 bases in between. DNA of the CDR3: TGTGCCATCAGTGGGTCGATCGTAGGGGCCTACGAGCAGTACTTC. Translating gives CAISGSIVGAYEQYF.

This clonotype was seen only a few times. The chain joins TRBV27 to TRBJ2-1; D uncertain. The CDR3 has 16 amino acids. V was trimmed by 2 bases and J by 2 bases, leaving 13 bases between them. Germline CDR1 and CDR2: MNHEY and SMNVEV (reference sequence). CDR3 DNA sequence: TGTGCCAGCAGTTTACTCGGCCTAGAGGCCTACAATGAGCAGTTCTTC. The encoded protein is CASSLLGLEAYNEQFF.

Only one count was recorded for this clonotype. A much larger clone sits a single nucleotide away, making a read error possible. CDR3 residues: CASSTSGSRLCYEQYF. CDR3 sequence (DNA): TGTGCCAGCAGCACGAGCGGGAGCCGACTTTGCTACGAGCAGTACTTC. This chain uses TRBV21-1 with TRBJ2-7; the table's D call, TRBD2, was not checked against the DNA. TRBV21-1 is a pseudogene. The CDR3 spans 16 residues.

The sample holds many counts of this clonotype. The V and J genes are TRBV4-1 and TRBJ2-1; 7 nucleotides align to TRBD2. CDR1 is MGHRA, CDR2 YSYEKL, per germline. J was trimmed by 0 bases and V by 1 base; bases with no gene match: 12. This CDR3 region has 19 residues. CDR3 sequence reads: CASSQGGGGGSGSYNEQFF. The CDR3 DNA is TGCGCCAGCAGCCAAGGGGGCGGGGGAGGTAGTGGCTCCTACAATGAGCAGTTCTTC.

This clonotype was detected only a few times. V gene TRBV12-3 or TRBV12-4 combines with J gene TRBJ2-7; D gene ambiguous. V was shortened by 5 bases and J by 2 bases, with 16 bases between the two germline ends. The CDR3 totals 15 residues. The CDR3 reads CASSPGPVLTYEQYF. The CDR3 region has the DNA TGTGCCAGCAGTCCTGGACCCGTCCTTACCTACGAGCAGTACTTC.

At least ten counts were recorded for this clonotype. The CDR3 nucleotides are TGTGCCAGCAGTGCCTATCCCGGGACTAGCATAGACGAGCAGTACTTC. This translates into CASSAYPGTSIDEQYF. The genes are TRBV6-4 and TRBJ2-7; 9 bases map to TRBD2. J was trimmed by 5 bases and V by 4 bases; bases with no gene match: 12. CDR1 MRHNA and CDR2 SNTAGT come from the germline V gene. The CDR3 runs to 16 residues.

This clonotype was seen repeatedly, ten times or more. CDR3 sequence: CASIEGGNYEQYF. The CDR3 region has the DNA TGTGCCAGCATCGAAGGTGGAAACTACGAGCAGTACTTC. The chain joins TRBV2 to TRBJ2-7; no definite D call. V was clipped by 7 bases and J by 3 bases, with 13 bases between them. In germline, CDR1 is SNHLY, CDR2 FYNNEI. The CDR3 runs 13 residues.

Worth noting for this clonotype: A much larger clonotype is one base distant, so this may be a read error. This CDR3 reads CASSQGQTYVQYF. The CDR3 DNA follows: TGCGCCAGCAGCCAAGGCCAGACCTACGTGCAGTACTTC. The J gene is TRBJ2-7, the V gene TRBV4-1; the D is unclear. Per germline, CDR1 MGHRA and CDR2 YSYEKL. CDR3 length: 13 residues.

As to this clonotype: One end of the junction varies from germline; a read error may be responsible. The J gene is TRBJ1-2, the V gene TRBV15, with 9 bases aligning to TRBD1. Germline CDR1 LNHNV, CDR2 YYDKDF (reference sequence). This CDR3 region has 15 residues. This chain's CDR3 is CATGRAFTGGGGYTF. The CDR3 bases are TGTGCCACCGGCAGAGCGTTCACAGGGGGCGGTGGCTACACCTTC.

This clonotype appeared many times. The chain employs TRBV30 and TRBJ1-6; no clear D. Trimming cost V 4 bases and J 10 bases, with 14 bases left between them. Germline CDR1 reads GTSNPN; CDR2 reads SVGIG (reference sequence). The CDR3 is 13 residues long. This chain's CDR3 is CAWNDGAGSPLHF. The CDR3 nucleotides are TGTGCCTGGAACGACGGCGCAGGATCACCCCTCCACTTT.

This clonotype has at least ten counts. This rearrangement joins TRBV7-9 to TRBJ2-7, with D perhaps matching TRBD2 (5 bases). V was pared by 5 bases and J by 1 base, with 9 bases between. The CDR3 has 13 amino acids. Germline lookup yields CDR1 SEHNR and CDR2 FQNEAQ (reference sequence). The CDR3 nucleotides read TGTGCCAGCAGCGGGAGATGGTCCTACGAGCAGTACTTC. Its protein is CASSGRWSYEQYF.

This clonotype has a count of ten or more. The J gene is TRBJ2-1, the V gene TRBV12-3 or TRBV12-4, with 12 bases aligning to TRBD2. V was pared by 6 bases and J by 4 bases, with 7 bases of the junction left unmatched. This CDR3 spans 16 amino acids. CDR3: CASSQTSGRLYNEQFF. The DNA for the CDR3 is TGTGCCAGCAGCCAGACTAGCGGGAGACTATACAATGAGCAGTTCTTC.

This clonotype was counted ten times or more. The genes are TRBV2 and TRBJ1-5, with 8 positions matching TRBD1. Germline values: CDR1 SNHLY, CDR2 FYNNEI. CDR3 length: 14 residues. The trim removed 6 bases at V and 0 bases at J, leaving 1 base unmatched. In DNA, the CDR3 is TGTGCCAGCAGAGACAGGGGTAGCAATCAGCCCCAGCATTTT. It specifies CASRDRGSNQPQHF.

This clonotype was seen many times. The V and J genes are TRBV27 and TRBJ2-7; D is unresolved. Germline CDR1 and CDR2: MNHEY and SMNVEV (reference sequence). The CDR3 sequence is 11 residues long. V lost 7 bases and J 4 bases, leaving 8 bases between the germline ends. CDR3 in DNA: TGTGCCAGCACATACAATTACGAGCAGTACTTC. This translates into CASTYNYEQYF.

This clonotype was detected ten times or more. V gene TRBV5-6 combines with J gene TRBJ1-1; possible D gene TRBD1, 6 bases. Germline V gene lookup returns CDR1 SGHDT and CDR2 YYEEEE. The CDR3 runs to 15 residues. V lost 1 base, J lost 4 bases, and 14 bases lay in between. The chain's CDR3 is CASSLPSGDFTEAFF. The CDR3 DNA reads as TGTGCCAGCAGCTTGCCATCAGGGGATTTCACTGAAGCTTTCTTT.